The 5 T cell receptor beta chains presented below share a single source sample, sequenced in a study of T cell repertoires in cytomegalovirus infection. The antigens these receptors bind are not known. TCRdb used MiXCR to reprocess the reads, holding one entry per CDR3 protein. The sample contains some 500,000 distinct CDR3 sequences, under 45% of which appear only once. The material was cultured PBMCs, obtained from culture after CMV antigen stimulation. The receptors were gathered from a human donor in good health (CMV status not recorded). Some clones in this sample may be carry-over from other donors' samples.

This clonotype showed up just a few times. The gene calls are TRBV7-8 and TRBJ2-1, with no clear D. V lost 0 bases, J lost 13 bases, and 10 bases lay in between. This CDR3 has 12 amino acids. CDR1 and CDR2 (germline): SGHVS, FQNEAQ. CDR3 sequence (DNA): TGTGCCAGCAGCTTAGCAAGGGTTCCCCAGTTCTTC. Translated, it gives CASSLARVPQFF.

In its sample, this clonotype was seen many times. The V call is TRBV7-6, the J call TRBJ2-1, with D perhaps TRBD1 or TRBD2 (5 bases each). The CDR3 is 14 residues long. Trimming took 0 bases from V and 5 from J, leaving 8 bases between them. The germline CDR1 and CDR2 sequences are SGHVS and FNYEAQ. DNA of the CDR3: TGTGCCAGCAGCTTAGCGGGGGATAACAATGAGCAGTTCTTC. This sequence encodes CASSLAGDNNEQFF. The full variable domain, completed using reference TRBV7-6 and TRBJ2-1, is GAGVSQSPRYKVTKRGQDVALRCDPISGHVSLYWYRQALGQGPEFLTYFNYEAQQDKSGLPNDRFSAERPEGSISTLTIQRTEQRDSAMYRCASSLAGDNNEQFFGPGTRLTVL.

The chain joins TRBV27 to TRBJ2-5; D unclear. The germline gives CDR1 MNHEY, CDR2 SMNVEV (reference sequence). V dropped 4 bases and J dropped 4 bases, with 10 bases sitting between them. The length of the CDR3 is 13 residues. CDR3 coding DNA: TGTGCCAGCAGTTACTCGATCCGAGAGACCCAGTACTTC. Protein: CASSYSIRETQYF.

The J gene is TRBJ2-5, the V gene TRBV5-4; TRBD2 aligns across 9 bases. Germline CDR1 reads SGHNT; CDR2 reads YYREEE (reference sequence). The CDR3 is 16 amino acids. Losses at the gene ends were 3 bases for V and 0 bases for J; bases not matched to a gene: 6. The CDR3 region is CASSSLAGGYQETQYF. CDR3 DNA: TGTGCCAGCAGCTCACTTGCGGGGGGGTACCAAGAGACCCAGTACTTC.

This clonotype was seen a handful of times. The chain joins TRBV7-2 to TRBJ1-2, with 7 bases fitting TRBD1. Looked up from germline, CDR1 is SGHTA and CDR2 is FQGNSA. This CDR3 has 15 amino acids. The ends lost 5 bases at V and 6 bases at J; junction bases unmatched: 12. CDR3 region: CASSQYRGVTDGYTF. DNA of the CDR3: TGTGCCAGCAGCCAGTACAGGGGTGTGACGGATGGCTACACCTTC.